This T cell receptor beta chain was found in a study of T cells in Graves' hyperthyroidism and ophthalmopathy (dated by TCRdb to between 2017 and 2020). In terms of the full investigation: Peripheral blood was collected at initial diagnosis, before any treatment. A discovery cohort of about a hundred patients, 43 with Graves' ophthalmopathy and fewer than 65 with stable Graves' hyperthyroidism, was used to find distinguishing TCR V-J signatures. Whether ophthalmopathy could be predicted prospectively was tested in an independent validation cohort made up of approximately 19 hyperthyroidism patients plus 17 patients who later progressed to ophthalmopathy. The 100 discovery patients were randomly divided into training and test sets at a 7:3 ratio. Thyroid tissue and blood T-cell repertoires from six or seven Graves' hyperthyroidism patients were also compared in the study. After sampling, hyperthyroidism patients received methimazole starting at 30 mg daily, and ophthalmopathy patients received high-dose intravenous methylprednisolone. TCR Vbeta CDR3 sequencing of roughly 140 peripheral blood samples (43 ophthalmopathy, 75 or so hyperthyroidism and approximately 17 progressor patients) is reported in the paper. The investigation overall reported the following: Most expanded thyroid clonotypes (frequency above 0.001) were also found in blood, which suggests that blood repertoires may mirror thyroid immune responses. Sample size was not statistically predetermined, and investigators were not blinded to group allocation. In cross-validation, a model built on a 13 V-J signature told ophthalmopathy apart from stable hyperthyroidism with 87.88% sensitivity and about 81% specificity, and in testing the same model reached 80%/75%. In validation, the model predicted progression to ophthalmopathy a median of around 6.5 months before onset, with roughly 68% sensitivity and more than 72% specificity.

Hyperthyroidism patients were newly diagnosed, with disease duration under 2 months, and aged 18 to 65 years. The study excluded patients with uncontrolled infections, other autoimmune diseases, pregnancy or lactation. Clinical symptoms, serum thyroxine and TRAb, thyroid ultrasound, and orbital computed tomography formed the basis for the diagnoses. For progressor patients, blood was drawn at the first diagnosis of hyperthyroidism, before any ophthalmopathy symptoms had appeared. Ficoll-Paque density gradient centrifugation was used to isolate PBMCs from 8.5 to 10 ml of fresh peripheral blood. Progressor patients were initially diagnosed with Graves' hyperthyroidism and developed ophthalmopathy during follow-up. Total RNA was extracted with Trizol reagent, and quality was checked on an Agilent 2100 Bioanalyzer. Ends trimmed: V by 5 bases, J by 0 bases; bases unmatched to a gene: 4. The CDR3 spans 17 residues, from the cysteine through the phenylalanine. Just CDR3 DNA is preserved here, 51 bases in frame from base 1. The germline V gene gives CDR1 as SGHTA and CDR2 as FQGNSA.

As concerns this clonotype: Its antigen specificity is not known. Per-base quality was not reported, and no clone a single base away is much larger than it.

Amplification of TCR beta CDR3 regions was carried out from RNA transcripts. A first-round RT-PCR of the TCR CDR3 used the HTBI primer set with the Qiagen OneStep RT-PCR kit. Libraries were constructed in a second round of multiplex PCR, after which size selection and purification were carried out. Sequencing of the libraries was done on an Illumina HiSeq2000 using paired-end 100 bp reads. As for the original processing: SOAPnuke was used to process the raw data, removing reads that contained adapters or uncalled bases, had a mean Phred below 15, or lacked an exact match to the constant primer or identifier. COPE v1.2.5 was used to merge the high-quality paired reads, and each unique nucleotide sequence was defined as a clonotype. Clonotypes were aligned to IMGT TRBV, TRBD and TRBJ reference segments using MiTCR v1.1. The analysis included only V-J combinations with a frequency above 0.0001, which together covered 99% to 99.2% of the repertoires. The TCS score was defined as F50 (clonal expansion) divided by E x V (chaos), with BLOSUM62-based TCRdist calculated between CDR3 peptides within each V-J. Welch's t-statistics and random forest reduced roughly 530 V-J features to some 14, which were used in a naive Bayes classifier (R e1071). TCRdb reworked the public reads: Q25 trimming with fastp, MiXCR clone assembly, productive beta chains retained. Identical CDR3 protein sequences are pooled into one entry, listed with their most common genes and DNA. TCRdb, rather than the study authors, made the V and J calls. Present in this sample are 250,000 or so distinct CDR3 sequences, around 15% of which were seen just once. Under 35% of the sample is taken by the ten largest.

This receptor was identified in a woman aged 45 to 65 with Graves' hyperthyroidism that later progressed to Graves' ophthalmopathy. Recombination connected TRBV7-2 to TRBJ2-1; TRBD2 agrees with 13 junctional bases. The specimen sequenced was blood. The CDR3 here reads CASSPTSGGASYNEQFF. The DNA sequence is given as TGTGCCAGCAGCCCAACTAGCGGGGGGGCCTCCTACAATGAGCAGTTCTTC.